This T cell receptor beta chain was recorded in a study of blood T cell repertoires in COVID-19. Background on the study: Whether acute or convalescent, the COVID-19 samples came from the United States, Italy and Spain. From T cells, B-cell-depleted T cells, or PBMCs came the material, which was cDNA or gDNA.

This clone appeared a few times. As handled by the study authors: The assay estimated nucleated cells by amplifying reference gene primers. Sequencing was performed with immunoSEQ multiplex PCR; in TCRdb, only in-frame clones are kept and a portion is missing. That table furnishes V, J and clone size, whereas the DNA furnished D and trimming. The sample records about 26,000 clones, roughly 89% being singletons. V gave up 1 base and J gave up 2 bases; unmatched junction bases: 5. The CDR3 contains 15 residues. Per the germline V gene, CDR1 is SGHVS and CDR2 is FNYEAQ. The sample comprised peripheral blood. The clonotype comes from a human donor in a cohort sampled during active COVID-19. The gene calls are TRBV7-6 and TRBJ2-7, with 7 bases matching TRBD2. The CDR3 bases are TGTGCCAGCAGCTTAGTAGGGACTACCGCCTACGAGCAGTACTTC. It translates to CASSLVGTTAYEQYF. Together with reference TRBV7-6 and TRBJ2-7, the CDR3 gives the full variable domain: GAGVSQSPRYKVTKRGQDVALRCDPISGHVSLYWYRQALGQGPEFLTYFNYEAQQDKSGLPNDRFSAERPEGSISTLTIQRTEQRDSAMYRCASSLVGTTAYEQYFGPGTRLTVT.